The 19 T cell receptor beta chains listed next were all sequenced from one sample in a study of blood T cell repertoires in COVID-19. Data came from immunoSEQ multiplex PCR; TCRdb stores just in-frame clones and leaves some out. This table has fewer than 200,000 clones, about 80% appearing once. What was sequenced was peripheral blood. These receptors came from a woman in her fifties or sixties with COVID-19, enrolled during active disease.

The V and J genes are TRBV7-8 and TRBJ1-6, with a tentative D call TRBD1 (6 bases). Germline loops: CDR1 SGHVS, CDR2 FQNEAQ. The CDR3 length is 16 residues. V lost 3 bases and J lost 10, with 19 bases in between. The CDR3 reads CASSLIMGAVTSPLHF. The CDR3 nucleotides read TGTGCCAGCAGCTTGATTATGGGGGCAGTTACCTCACCCCTCCACTTT. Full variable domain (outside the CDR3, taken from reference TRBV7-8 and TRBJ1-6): GAGVSQSPRYKVAKRGQDVALRCDPISGHVSLFWYQQALGQGPEFLTYFQNEAQLDKSGLPSDRFFAERPEGSVSTLKIQRTQQEDSAVYLCASSLIMGAVTSPLHFGNGTRLTVT.

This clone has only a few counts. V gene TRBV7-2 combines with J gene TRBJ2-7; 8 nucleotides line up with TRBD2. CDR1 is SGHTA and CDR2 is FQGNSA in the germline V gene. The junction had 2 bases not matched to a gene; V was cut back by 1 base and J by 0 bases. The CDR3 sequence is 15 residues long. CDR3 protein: CASSLESGSSYEQYF. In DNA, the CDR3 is TGTGCCAGCAGCTTAGAAAGCGGGAGCTCCTACGAGCAGTACTTC.

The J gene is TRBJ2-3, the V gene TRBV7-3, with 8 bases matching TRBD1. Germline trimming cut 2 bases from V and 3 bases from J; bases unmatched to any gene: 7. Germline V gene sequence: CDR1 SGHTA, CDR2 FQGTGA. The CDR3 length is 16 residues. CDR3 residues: CASSLQGARGTDTQYF. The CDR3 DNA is TGTGCCAGCAGCTTACAGGGGGCGAGAGGTACAGATACGCAGTATTTT.

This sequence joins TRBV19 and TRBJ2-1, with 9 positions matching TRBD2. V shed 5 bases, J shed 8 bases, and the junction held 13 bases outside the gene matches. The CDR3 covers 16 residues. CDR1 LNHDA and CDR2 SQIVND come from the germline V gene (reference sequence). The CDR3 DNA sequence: TGTGCCAGTAGTGCCGAGCGGGAGGTTCCTGGGGATGAGCAGTTCTTC. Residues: CASSAEREVPGDEQFF.

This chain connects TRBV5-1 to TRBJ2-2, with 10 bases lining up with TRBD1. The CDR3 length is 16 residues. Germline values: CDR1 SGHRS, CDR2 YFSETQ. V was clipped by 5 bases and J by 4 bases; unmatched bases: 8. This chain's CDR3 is CASSWTGGISTGELFF. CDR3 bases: TGCGCCAGCAGTTGGACAGGGGGAATCTCCACCGGGGAGCTGTTTTTT.

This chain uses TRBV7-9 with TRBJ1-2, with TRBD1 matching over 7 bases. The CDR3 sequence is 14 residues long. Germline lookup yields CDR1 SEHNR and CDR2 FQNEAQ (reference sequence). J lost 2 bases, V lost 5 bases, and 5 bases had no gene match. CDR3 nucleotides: TGTGCCAGCAGCCGTGAGGGGGCCAACTATGGCTACACCTTC. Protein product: CASSREGANYGYTF.

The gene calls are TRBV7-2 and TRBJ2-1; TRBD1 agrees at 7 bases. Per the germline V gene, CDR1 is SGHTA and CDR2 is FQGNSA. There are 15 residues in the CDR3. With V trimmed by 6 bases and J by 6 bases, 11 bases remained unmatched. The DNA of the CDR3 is TGTGCCAGCAGTCAGACAGGGTCTTTGGGCAATGAGCAGTTCTTC. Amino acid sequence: CASSQTGSLGNEQFF.

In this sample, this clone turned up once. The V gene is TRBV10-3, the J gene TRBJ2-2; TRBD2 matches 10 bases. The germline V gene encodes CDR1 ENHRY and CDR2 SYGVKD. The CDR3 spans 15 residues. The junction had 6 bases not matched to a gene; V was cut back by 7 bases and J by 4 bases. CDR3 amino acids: CAIKDLAGATGELFF. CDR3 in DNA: TGTGCCATCAAGGATCTAGCGGGAGCCACCGGGGAGCTGTTTTTT.

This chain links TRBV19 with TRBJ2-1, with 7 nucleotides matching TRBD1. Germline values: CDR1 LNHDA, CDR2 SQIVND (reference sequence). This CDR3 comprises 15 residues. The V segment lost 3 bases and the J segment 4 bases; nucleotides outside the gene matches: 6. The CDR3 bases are TGTGCCAGTAGTATGGGACAGCTACTTTACAATGAGCAGTTCTTC. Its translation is CASSMGQLLYNEQFF.

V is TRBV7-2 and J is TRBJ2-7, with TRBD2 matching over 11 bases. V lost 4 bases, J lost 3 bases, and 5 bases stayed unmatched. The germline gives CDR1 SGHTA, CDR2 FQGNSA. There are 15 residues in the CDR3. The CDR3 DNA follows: TGTGCCAGCAGCTCAACGGGACTAGCGGTCTACGAGCAGTACTTC. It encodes CASSSTGLAVYEQYF.

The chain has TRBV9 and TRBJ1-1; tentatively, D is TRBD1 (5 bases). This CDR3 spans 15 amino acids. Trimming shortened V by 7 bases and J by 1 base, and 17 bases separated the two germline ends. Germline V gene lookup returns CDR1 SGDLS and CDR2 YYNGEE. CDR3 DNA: TGTGCCAGCGGTGCAGCGGGACTCACGAACACTGAAGCTTTCTTT. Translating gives CASGAAGLTNTEAFF.

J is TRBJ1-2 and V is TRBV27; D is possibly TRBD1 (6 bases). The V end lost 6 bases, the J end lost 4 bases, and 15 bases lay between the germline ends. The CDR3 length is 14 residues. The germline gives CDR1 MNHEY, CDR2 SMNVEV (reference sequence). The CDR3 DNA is TGTGCCAGCAGGAAACAGGGCCAAGGCTATGGCTACACCTTC. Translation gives CASRKQGQGYGYTF.

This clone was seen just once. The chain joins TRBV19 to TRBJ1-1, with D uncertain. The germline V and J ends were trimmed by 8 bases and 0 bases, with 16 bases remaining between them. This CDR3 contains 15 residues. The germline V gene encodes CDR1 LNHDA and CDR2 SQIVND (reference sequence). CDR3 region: CASAERSFMNTEAFF. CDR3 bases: TGTGCCAGTGCCGAAAGGAGTTTCATGAACACTGAAGCTTTCTTT.

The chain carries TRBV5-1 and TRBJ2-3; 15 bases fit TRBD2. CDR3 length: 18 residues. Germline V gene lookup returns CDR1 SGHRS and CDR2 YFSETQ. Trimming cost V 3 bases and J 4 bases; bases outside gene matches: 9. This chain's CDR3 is CASSSGLAGGYSSDTQYF. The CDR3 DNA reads TGCGCCAGCAGCTCTGGACTAGCGGGAGGGTATTCTTCAGATACGCAGTATTTT.

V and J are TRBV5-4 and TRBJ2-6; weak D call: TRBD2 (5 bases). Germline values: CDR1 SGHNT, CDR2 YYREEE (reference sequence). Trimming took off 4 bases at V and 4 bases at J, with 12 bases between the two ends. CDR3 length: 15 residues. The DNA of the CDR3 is TGTGCCAGCAGCGCCGAACGGAGGGGGGCCAACGTCCTGACTTTC. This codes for CASSAERRGANVLTF.

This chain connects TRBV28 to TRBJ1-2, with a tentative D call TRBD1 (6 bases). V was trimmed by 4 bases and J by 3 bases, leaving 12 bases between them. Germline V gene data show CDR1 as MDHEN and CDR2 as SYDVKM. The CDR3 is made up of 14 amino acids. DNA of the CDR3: TGTGCCAGCAGTTCCCTACCAGGGGACTATGGCTACACCTTC. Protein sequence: CASSSLPGDYGYTF.

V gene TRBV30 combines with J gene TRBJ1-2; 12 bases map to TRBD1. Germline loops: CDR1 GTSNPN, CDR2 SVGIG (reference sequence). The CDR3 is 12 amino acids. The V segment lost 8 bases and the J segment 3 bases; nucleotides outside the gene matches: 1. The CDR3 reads CAGTGGDYGYTF. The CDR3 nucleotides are TGTGCCGGGACAGGGGGCGACTATGGCTACACCTTC.

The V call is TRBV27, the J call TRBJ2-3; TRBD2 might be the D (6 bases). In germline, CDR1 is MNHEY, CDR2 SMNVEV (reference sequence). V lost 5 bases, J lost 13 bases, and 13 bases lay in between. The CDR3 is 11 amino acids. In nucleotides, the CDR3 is TGTGCCAGCAGTACCCCAACGGGGGAGTATTTT. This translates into CASSTPTGEYF.

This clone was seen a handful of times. The CDR3 sequence: CASSLASGGLATYNEQFF. DNA of the CDR3: TGTGCCAGCAGCTTAGCTAGCGGGGGGCTAGCTACCTACAATGAGCAGTTCTTC. The chain recombines TRBV7-2 with TRBJ2-1, with 10 positions matching TRBD2. The CDR3 spans 18 residues. J lost 2 bases, V lost 0 bases, and 7 bases had no gene match. From germline, CDR1 is SGHTA and CDR2 FQGNSA. The full variable domain, with the rest looked up from reference TRBV7-2 and TRBJ2-1, is GAGVSQSPSNKVTEKGKDVELRCDPISGHTALYWYRQSLGQGLEFLIYFQGNSAPDKSGLPSDRFSAERTGGSVSTLTIQRTQQEDSAVYLCASSLASGGLATYNEQFFGPGTRLTVL.